The present entry profiles one T cell receptor (beta chain) with its context. Its antigen is unknown. The sample belongs to a study of glioma-infiltrating T cells after dendritic cell vaccination. Study information: Treatment, given 2003 to 2012, was autologous tumor lysate-pulsed dendritic cell vaccination. The study, taken as a whole, reports: Higher TCR clonality did not directly relate to longer survival. Higher pretreatment TIL content predicted longer progression-free time and survival.

Germline-derived CDR1 and CDR2 are SGHRS and YFSETQ. The CDR3 has 15 residues. The V and J ends lost 0 bases and 4 bases respectively, with 14 bases between them. Isocitrate dehydrogenase mutation was absent in all glioblastoma patients. The data were produced by immunoSEQ multiplex PCR, yet TCRdb's version contains in-frame clones alone and is incomplete. In the table there are 55,000 to 75,000 clones, around 81% of which are singletons. The starting material was blood, obtained before dendritic cell vaccination. This receptor was taken from a human donor with glioblastoma. This chain uses TRBV5-1 with TRBJ2-7; D may be TRBD2 (5 bases). The CDR3 DNA reads TGCGCCAGCAGCTTGGGTGCGGGTTGGAGGTACGAGCAGTACTTC. Translating it yields CASSLGAGWRYEQYF. Supplemented by reference TRBV5-1 and TRBJ2-7, the full variable domain reads KAGVTQTPRYLIKTRGQQVTLSCSPISGHRSVSWYQQTPGQGLQFLFEYFSETQRNKGNFPGRFSGRQFSNSRSEMNVSTLELGDSALYLCASSLGAGWRYEQYFGPGTRLTVT.